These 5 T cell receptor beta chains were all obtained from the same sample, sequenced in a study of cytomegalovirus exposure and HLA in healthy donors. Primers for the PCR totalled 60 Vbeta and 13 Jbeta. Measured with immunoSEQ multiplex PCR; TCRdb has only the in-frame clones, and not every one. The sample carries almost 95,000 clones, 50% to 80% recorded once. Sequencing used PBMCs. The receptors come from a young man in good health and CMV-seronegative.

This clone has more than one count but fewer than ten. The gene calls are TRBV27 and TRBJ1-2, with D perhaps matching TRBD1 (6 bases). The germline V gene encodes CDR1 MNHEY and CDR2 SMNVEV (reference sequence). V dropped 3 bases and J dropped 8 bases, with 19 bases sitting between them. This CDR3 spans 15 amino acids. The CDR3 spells CASSLGRGIVKGYTF. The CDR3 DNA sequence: TGTGCCAGCAGTTTGGGCAGGGGAATTGTTAAGGGCTACACCTTC.

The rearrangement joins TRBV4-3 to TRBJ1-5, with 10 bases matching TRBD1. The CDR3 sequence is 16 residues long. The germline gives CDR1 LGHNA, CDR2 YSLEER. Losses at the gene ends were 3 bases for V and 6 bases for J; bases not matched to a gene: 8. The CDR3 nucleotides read TGCGCCAGCAGCCAGTTCCGGGACAGGGGAGTTCAGCCCCAGCATTTT. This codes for CASSQFRDRGVQPQHF.

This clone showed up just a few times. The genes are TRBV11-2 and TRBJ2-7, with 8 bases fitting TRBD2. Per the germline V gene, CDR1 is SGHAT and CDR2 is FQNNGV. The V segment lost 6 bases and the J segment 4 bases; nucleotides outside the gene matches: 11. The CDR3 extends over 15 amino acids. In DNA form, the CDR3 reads TGTGCCAGCAGATGGAGCGGGGGCTCCGTGTACGAGCAGTACTTC. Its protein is CASRWSGGSVYEQYF.

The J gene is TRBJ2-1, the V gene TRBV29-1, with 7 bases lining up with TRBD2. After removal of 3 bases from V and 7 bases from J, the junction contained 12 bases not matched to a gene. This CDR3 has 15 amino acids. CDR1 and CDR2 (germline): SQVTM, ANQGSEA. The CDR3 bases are TGCAGCGTTGAGAATCCTAGCGGCAAACTAAATGAGCAGTTCTTC. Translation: CSVENPSGKLNEQFF.

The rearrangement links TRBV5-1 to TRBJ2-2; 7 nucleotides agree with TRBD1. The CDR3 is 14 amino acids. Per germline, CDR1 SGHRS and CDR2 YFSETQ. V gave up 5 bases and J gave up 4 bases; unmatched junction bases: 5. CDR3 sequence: CASRTDRVTGELFF. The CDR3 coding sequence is TGCGCCAGCAGAACTGACAGGGTCACCGGGGAGCTGTTTTTT.